The next 9 T cell receptor beta chains were all read from a single sample in a study of identical twins. One entry per CDR3 protein results from TCRdb running MiXCR on the 5' RACE reads. Of approximately 210,000 distinct CDR3 sequences listed, 5.5% to 7.5% are singletons. The same sample was also studied in work on T cells expressing NK-cell markers.

Specimen: CD8+ T cells sorted from blood. The receptors here all came from a young woman in good health.

This clonotype appeared many times. V and J are TRBV6-5 and TRBJ1-2; no firm D call. Between the trimmed V and J ends, which lost 4 bases and 4 bases, there was a span of 4 bases. CDR3 length equals 11 residues. Germline lookup yields CDR1 MNHEY and CDR2 SVGAGI. The CDR3 nucleotides are TGTGCCAGCAGTTCGTCCTATGGCTACACCTTC. Protein: CASSSSYGYTF.

This clonotype was counted between two and nine times. V is TRBV7-8 and J is TRBJ2-1; D call uncertain. Germline CDR1 reads SGHVS; CDR2 reads FQNEAQ. With 5 bases removed from V and 4 bases from J, the gap between germline ends came to 9 bases. CDR3 length: 13 amino acids. In nucleotides, the CDR3 is TGTGCCAGCAGCCTAGAGTTTTACAATGAGCAGTTCTTC. Protein sequence: CASSLEFYNEQFF.

The CDR3 region is CASRRRERSADTQYF. CDR3 nucleotide sequence: TGTGCCAGCAGACGCAGGGAAAGGAGCGCAGATACGCAGTATTTT. This chain uses TRBV7-8 with TRBJ2-3; tentatively, D is TRBD1 (5 bases). From germline, CDR1 is SGHVS and CDR2 FQNEAQ. This CDR3 spans 15 amino acids. Deletions cut 6 bases from V and 4 bases from J, with 17 bases between. The variable domain in full, with the rest retrieved from reference TRBV7-8 and TRBJ2-3, is GAGVSQSPRYKVAKRGQDVALRCDPISGHVSLFWYQQALGQGPEFLTYFQNEAQLDKSGLPSDRFFAERPEGSVSTLKIQRTQQEDSAVYLCASRRRERSADTQYFGPGTRLTVL.

The chain combines TRBV7-9 with TRBJ2-7; D is unresolved. CDR1 is SEHNR and CDR2 is FQNEAQ in the germline V gene (reference sequence). Trimming left V 4 bases short and J 2 bases short, with 6 bases between. This CDR3 spans 12 amino acids. The CDR3 coding sequence is TGTGCCAGCAGCTCAGAAGCCTACGAGCAGTACTTC. Translated, it gives CASSSEAYEQYF. The full variable domain, its missing parts supplied by reference TRBV7-9 and TRBJ2-7, is DTGVSQNPRHKITKRGQNVTFRCDPISEHNRLYWYRQTLGQGPEFLTYFQNEAQLEKSRLLSDRFSAERPKGSFSTLEIQRTEQGDSAMYLCASSSEAYEQYFGPGTRLTVT.

The rearrangement uses TRBV6-2 or TRBV6-3 and TRBJ2-1; a possible D gene is TRBD2 (6 bases). V lost 5 bases and J 4 bases, leaving 15 bases between the germline ends. The germline gives CDR1 MNHEY, CDR2 SVGEGT. This CDR3 has 15 residues. The CDR3 reads CASSVSVGGYNEQFF. The DNA of the CDR3 is TGTGCCAGCAGTGTCTCGGTGGGGGGTTACAATGAGCAGTTCTTC.

This clonotype came up many times. Its ends do not fully match the called genes, so a read error is possible. The rearrangement uses TRBV5-6 and TRBJ1-1; 11 bases fit TRBD1. Germline CDR1 reads SGHDT; CDR2 reads YYEEEE. This CDR3 has 15 residues. This CDR3 is CASSLGTGGNTEAFF. CDR3 DNA sequence: TGTGCCAGCAGTTTGGGGACAGGGGGAAACACTGAAGCTTTCTTT.

This clonotype came up many times. The chain combines TRBV12-3 or TRBV12-4 with TRBJ2-1; D gene unclear. Trimming took off 10 bases at V and 3 bases at J, with 10 bases between the two ends. The CDR3 loop spans 12 amino acids. The CDR3 here is CAIKDVYNEQFF. The CDR3 DNA follows: TGTGCCATCAAAGATGTCTACAATGAGCAGTTCTTC.

In DNA form, the CDR3 reads TGTGCCAGCAGCCGGGCCTTCACAGATACGCAGTATTTT. It encodes CASSRAFTDTQYF. The chain uses TRBV11-2 and TRBJ2-3; D is undetermined. The germline gives CDR1 SGHAT, CDR2 FQNNGV. V dropped 5 bases and J dropped 2 bases, with 8 bases sitting between them. This CDR3 has 13 residues. Combining the CDR3 with reference TRBV11-2 and TRBJ2-3 gives the whole variable domain EAGVAQSPRYKIIEKRQSVAFWCNPISGHATLYWYQQILGQGPKLLIQFQNNGVVDDSQLPKDRFSAERLKGVDSTLKIQPAKLEDSAVYLCASSRAFTDTQYFGPGTRLTVL.

This clonotype was picked up many times. This rearrangement joins TRBV7-9 to TRBJ2-1; 7 bases match TRBD2. The length of the CDR3 is 12 residues. From germline, CDR1 is SEHNR and CDR2 FQNEAQ (reference sequence). J was trimmed by 8 bases and V by 11 bases; bases with no gene match: 9. The CDR3 DNA follows: TGTGCCCAACAGGCGGGAGAAGATGAGCAGTTCTTC. Translating gives CAQQAGEDEQFF.